One and the same sample provided the 4 T cell receptor beta chains below, sequenced in a study of T-cell memory formation after mild COVID-19. In TCRdb, the 5' RACE reads were re-called with MiXCR into one record per CDR3 protein. Of about 450,000 distinct CDR3 sequences in the sample, 20% to 25% were seen once. The sequenced sample was PBMCs or a T cell subset sorted from them (not recorded which). These receptors came from an adult woman who had mild COVID-19 (a few samples of this study predate the infection). Cell type and time point are not known.

Remarks on this clonotype: It is unclear where the CDR3 begins or ends on the DNA, so no DNA is shown, and the CDR3 is as TCRdb lists it. CDR3 protein: CASSTSTSGGPPLNEQYF. J is TRBJ2-7 and V is TRBV27; TRBD2, as called in the table, went unchecked against the DNA. In germline, CDR1 is MNHEY, CDR2 SMNVEV (reference sequence). From its first to its last residue, the CDR3 has 18 amino acids.

The sample holds a few counts of this clonotype. J is TRBJ2-7 and V is TRBV7-6; D may be TRBD1 (6 bases). The V and J ends lost 5 bases and 0 bases respectively, with 11 bases between them. The germline gives CDR1 SGHVS, CDR2 FNYEAQ. This CDR3 has 14 residues. The CDR3: CASSPGVPSYEQYF. In DNA, the CDR3 is TGTGCCAGCAGCCCAGGGGTACCCTCCTACGAGCAGTACTTC. Looking up the rest from reference TRBV7-6 and TRBJ2-7 gives the full variable domain: GAGVSQSPRYKVTKRGQDVALRCDPISGHVSLYWYRQALGQGPEFLTYFNYEAQQDKSGLPNDRFSAERPEGSISTLTIQRTEQRDSAMYRCASSPGVPSYEQYFGPGTRLTVT.

This clonotype has a handful of counts. The genes are TRBV20-1 and TRBJ2-3; maybe TRBD2 (5 bases). CDR1 and CDR2 from the germline V gene are DFQATT and SNEGSKA (reference sequence). The CDR3 extends over 15 amino acids. Between the trimmed V and J ends, which lost 5 bases and 3 bases, there was a span of 18 bases. DNA for the CDR3: TGCAGTGCTCCCCCAGGAGGTTCGGCGACAGATACGCAGTATTTT. This encodes CSAPPGGSATDTQYF.

This clonotype came up a few times. The chain links TRBV6-5 to TRBJ1-2; D possibly corresponds to TRBD1 (5 bases). Germline V CDR1 and CDR2: MNHEY, SVGAGI. The CDR3 consists of 12 residues. The V gene lost 3 bases and the J gene lost 6 bases, with 8 bases spanning the gap. In nucleotides, the CDR3 is TGTGCCAGCAGTTATAAGGGGAATGGCTACACCTTC. Amino acid sequence: CASSYKGNGYTF.